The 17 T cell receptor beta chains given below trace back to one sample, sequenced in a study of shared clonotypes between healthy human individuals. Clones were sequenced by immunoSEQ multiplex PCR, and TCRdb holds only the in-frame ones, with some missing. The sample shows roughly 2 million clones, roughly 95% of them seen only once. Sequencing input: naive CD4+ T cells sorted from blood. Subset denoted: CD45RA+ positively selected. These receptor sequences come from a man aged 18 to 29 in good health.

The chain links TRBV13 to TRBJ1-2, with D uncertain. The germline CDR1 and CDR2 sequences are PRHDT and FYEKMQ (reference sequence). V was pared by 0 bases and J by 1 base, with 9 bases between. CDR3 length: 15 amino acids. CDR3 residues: CASSLGWNSNYGYTF. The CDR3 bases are TGTGCCAGCAGCTTAGGCTGGAACAGTAACTATGGCTACACCTTC.

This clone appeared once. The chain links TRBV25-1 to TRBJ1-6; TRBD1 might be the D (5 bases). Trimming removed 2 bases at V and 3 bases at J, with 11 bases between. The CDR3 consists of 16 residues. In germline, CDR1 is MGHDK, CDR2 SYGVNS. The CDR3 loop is CASSEGGLFYNSPLHF. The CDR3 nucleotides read TGTGCCAGCAGTGAAGGGGGTCTTTTCTATAATTCACCCCTCCACTTT.

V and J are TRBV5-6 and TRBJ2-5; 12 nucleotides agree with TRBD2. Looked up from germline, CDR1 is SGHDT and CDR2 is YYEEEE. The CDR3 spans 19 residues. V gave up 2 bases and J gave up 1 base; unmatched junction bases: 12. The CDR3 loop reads CASSFPYQLAGGFQETQYF. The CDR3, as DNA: TGTGCCAGCAGCTTTCCCTACCAACTAGCGGGAGGCTTCCAAGAGACCCAGTACTTC.

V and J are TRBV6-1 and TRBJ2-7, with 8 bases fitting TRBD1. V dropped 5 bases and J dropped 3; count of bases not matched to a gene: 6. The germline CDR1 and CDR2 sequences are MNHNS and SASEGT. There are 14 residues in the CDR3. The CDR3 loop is CASSKTGAIYEQYF. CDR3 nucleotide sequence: TGTGCCAGCAGTAAGACAGGGGCGATCTACGAGCAGTACTTC.

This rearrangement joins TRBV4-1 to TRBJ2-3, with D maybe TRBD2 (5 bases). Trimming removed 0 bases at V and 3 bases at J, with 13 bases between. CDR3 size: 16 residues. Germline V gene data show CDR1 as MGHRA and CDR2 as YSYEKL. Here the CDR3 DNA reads TGCGCCAGCAGCCAAGATCCCGGGGTTGGAACAGATACGCAGTATTTT. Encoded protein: CASSQDPGVGTDTQYF.

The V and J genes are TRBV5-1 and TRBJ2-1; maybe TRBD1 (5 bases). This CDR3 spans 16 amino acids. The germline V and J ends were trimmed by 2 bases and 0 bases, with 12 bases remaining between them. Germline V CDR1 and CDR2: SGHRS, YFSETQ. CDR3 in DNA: TGCGCCAGCAGCTTAGGGGCGGAGAGCTCCTACAATGAGCAGTTCTTC. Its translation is CASSLGAESSYNEQFF.

The DNA of the CDR3 is TGTGCCAGCAGCCAATCGACCTGGTACAATGAGCAGTTCTTC. Its protein product is CASSQSTWYNEQFF. The V call is TRBV14, the J call TRBJ2-1, with D uncertain. Trimming left V 2 bases short and J 4 bases short, with 9 bases between. Germline CDR1 is SGHDN and CDR2 is FVKESK. CDR3 size: 14 residues.

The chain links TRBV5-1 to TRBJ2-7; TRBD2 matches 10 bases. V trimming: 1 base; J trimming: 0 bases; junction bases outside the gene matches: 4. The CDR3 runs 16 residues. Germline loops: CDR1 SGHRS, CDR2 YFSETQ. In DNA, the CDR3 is TGCGCCAGCAGCTTGATGGCTAGCGGGAGCTCCTACGAGCAGTACTTC. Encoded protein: CASSLMASGSSYEQYF.

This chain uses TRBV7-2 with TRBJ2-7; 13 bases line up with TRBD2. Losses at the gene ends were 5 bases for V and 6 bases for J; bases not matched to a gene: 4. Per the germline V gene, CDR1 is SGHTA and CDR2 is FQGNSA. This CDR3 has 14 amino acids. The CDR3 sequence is CASSRTSGRGEQYF. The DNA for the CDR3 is TGTGCCAGCAGCCGCACTAGCGGGAGGGGCGAGCAGTACTTC.

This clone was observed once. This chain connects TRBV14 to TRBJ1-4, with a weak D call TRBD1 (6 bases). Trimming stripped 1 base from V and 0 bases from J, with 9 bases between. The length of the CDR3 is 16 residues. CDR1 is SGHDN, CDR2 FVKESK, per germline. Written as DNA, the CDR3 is TGTGCCAGCAGCCAAGGGGGGCATGCAACTAATGAAAAACTGTTTTTT. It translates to CASSQGGHATNEKLFF. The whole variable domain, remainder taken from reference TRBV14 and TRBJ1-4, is EAGVTQFPSHSVIEKGQTVTLRCDPISGHDNLYWYRRVMGKEIKFLLHFVKESKQDESGMPNNRFLAERTGGTYSTLKVQPAELEDSGVYFCASSQGGHATNEKLFFGSGTQLSVL.

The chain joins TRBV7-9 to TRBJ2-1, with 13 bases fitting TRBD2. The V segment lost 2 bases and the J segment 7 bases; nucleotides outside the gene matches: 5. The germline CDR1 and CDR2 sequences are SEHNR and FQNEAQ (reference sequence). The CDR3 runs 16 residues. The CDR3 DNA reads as TGTGCCAGCAGCTTACGGACTAGCGGGAGTCGTAATGAGCAGTTCTTC. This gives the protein CASSLRTSGSRNEQFF.

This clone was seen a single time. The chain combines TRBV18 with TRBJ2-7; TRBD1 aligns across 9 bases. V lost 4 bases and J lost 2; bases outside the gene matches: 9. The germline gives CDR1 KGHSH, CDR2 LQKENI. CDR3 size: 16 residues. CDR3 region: CASSLNRDRATYEQYF. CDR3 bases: TGTGCCAGCTCACTTAACCGGGACAGGGCTACCTACGAGCAGTACTTC.

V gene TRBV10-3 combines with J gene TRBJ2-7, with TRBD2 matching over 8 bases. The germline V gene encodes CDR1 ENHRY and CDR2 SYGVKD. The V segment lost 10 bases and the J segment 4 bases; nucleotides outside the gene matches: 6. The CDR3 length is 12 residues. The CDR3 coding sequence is TGTGCCACCGGGGCTAGCGGGTACGAGCAGTACTTC. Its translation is CATGASGYEQYF.

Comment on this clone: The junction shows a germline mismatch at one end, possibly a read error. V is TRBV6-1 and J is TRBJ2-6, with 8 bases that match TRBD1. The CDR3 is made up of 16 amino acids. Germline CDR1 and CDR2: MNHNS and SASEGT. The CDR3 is CASTEQGGSGANVLTF. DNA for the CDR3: TGTGCCAGCACTGAACAGGGGGGCTCTGGGGCCAACGTCCTGACTTTC.

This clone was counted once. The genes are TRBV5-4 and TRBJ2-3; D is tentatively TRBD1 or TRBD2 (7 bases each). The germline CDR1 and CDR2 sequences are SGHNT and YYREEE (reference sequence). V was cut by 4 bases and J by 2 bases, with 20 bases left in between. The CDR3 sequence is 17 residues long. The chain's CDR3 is CASSPGGIAGVTDTQYF. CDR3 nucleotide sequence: TGTGCCAGCAGCCCAGGGGGTATAGCGGGCGTCACAGATACGCAGTATTTT.

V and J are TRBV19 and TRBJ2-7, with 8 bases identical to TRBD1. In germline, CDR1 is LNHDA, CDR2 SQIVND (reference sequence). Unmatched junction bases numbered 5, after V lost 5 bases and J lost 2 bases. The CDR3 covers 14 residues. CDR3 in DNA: TGTGCCAGTAGTGCTGGGACAGGAGCCTACGAGCAGTACTTC. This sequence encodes CASSAGTGAYEQYF.

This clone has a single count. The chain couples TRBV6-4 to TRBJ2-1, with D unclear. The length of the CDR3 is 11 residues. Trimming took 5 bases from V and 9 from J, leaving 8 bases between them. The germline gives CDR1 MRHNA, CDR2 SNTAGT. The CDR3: CASSTQSEQFF. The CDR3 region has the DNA TGTGCCAGCAGTACCCAGAGTGAGCAGTTCTTC.